The entry below gives a single TCR beta chain sequence along with its context. Germline loops: CDR1 SNHLY, CDR2 FYNNEI. The V gene end was trimmed by 4 bases and the J gene end by 1 base; junction bases not matched to a gene: 0. CDR3 length: 14 amino acids. These data originate in a study of control samples from healthy donors and cancer patients. Sequencing used immunoSEQ multiplex PCR; TCRdb keeps in-frame clones, though not all of them. The repertoire holds about 170,000 clones, with roughly 91% as singletons. The sequence was collected from a woman in her twenties or thirties in good health. Specimen: blood. The chain joins TRBV2 to TRBJ2-5; 10 nucleotides line up with TRBD1. CDR3 sequence (DNA): TGTGCCAGCAGTGGGACAGGGGGCCAAGAGACCCAGTACTTC. Translated, it gives CASSGTGGQETQYF.